This T cell receptor beta chain was sequenced in a study of T cell repertoires in cytomegalovirus infection. The wider study: Indications came from public TCR beta signatures; they pointed to CMV infection and to a matching HLA type.

The CDR3 extends over 16 amino acids. The V gene lost 1 base and the J gene lost 0 bases, with 11 bases spanning the gap. The germline CDR1 and CDR2 sequences are LGHNA and YNFKEQ. For this clonotype: Its antigen is still unknown.

In TCRdb, the reads were re-called with MiXCR into one record per CDR3 protein. This sample carries some 800,000 distinct CDR3 sequences, roughly 29% of them seen once, and the ten largest clones take under 15%. The TCR was taken from a human donor in good health (CMV status not recorded). Some clones in this sample may be carry-over from other donors' samples. Material: cultured CD8+ T cells from PBMCs, obtained from culture after CMV antigen stimulation. This chain joins TRBV4-2 and TRBJ2-3; no reliable D call. The CDR3 loop is CASSQGGGPSTDTQYF. The CDR3 DNA reads TGTGCCAGCAGCCAAGGAGGCGGCCCGAGCACAGATACGCAGTATTTT.